This paragraph reports one T cell receptor beta chain. The data are from a study of technical replicates of blood from several donors. The data were produced by immunoSEQ multiplex PCR, yet TCRdb's version contains in-frame clones alone and is incomplete. Here the sample spans more than 70,000 clones, 75% to 95% being singletons. Germline CDR1 is LNHDA and CDR2 is SQIVND (reference sequence). V was clipped by 3 bases and J by 0 bases, with 18 bases between them. This CDR3 comprises 18 residues. The sequenced sample was T cells isolated from PBMCs. This TCR came from a human donor in good health. V usage is TRBV19 and J usage is TRBJ1-3, with TRBD1 as a possible D gene (5 bases). The CDR3 loop is CASSINAPTDSSGNTIYF. The CDR3 coding sequence is TGTGCCAGTAGTATCAACGCCCCGACAGATAGCTCTGGAAACACCATATATTTT.